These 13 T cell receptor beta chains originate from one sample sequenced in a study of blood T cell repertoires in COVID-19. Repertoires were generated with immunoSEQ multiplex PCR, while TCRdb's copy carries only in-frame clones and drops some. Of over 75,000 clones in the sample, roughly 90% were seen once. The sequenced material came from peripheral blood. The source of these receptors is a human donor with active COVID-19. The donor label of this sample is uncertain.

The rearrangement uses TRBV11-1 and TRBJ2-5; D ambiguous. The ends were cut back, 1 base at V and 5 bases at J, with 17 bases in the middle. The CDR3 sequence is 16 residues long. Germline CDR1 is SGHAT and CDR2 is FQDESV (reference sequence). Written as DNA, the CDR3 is TGTGCCAGCAGCTTAGTCTCCCGGCAGGCCTGGGAGACCCAGTACTTC. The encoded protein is CASSLVSRQAWETQYF.

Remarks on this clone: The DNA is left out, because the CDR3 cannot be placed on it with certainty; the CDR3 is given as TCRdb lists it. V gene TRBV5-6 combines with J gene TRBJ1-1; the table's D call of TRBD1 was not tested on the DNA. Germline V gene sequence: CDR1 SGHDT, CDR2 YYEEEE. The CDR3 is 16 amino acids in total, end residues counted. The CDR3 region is CASILGTGTKNTEAFF.

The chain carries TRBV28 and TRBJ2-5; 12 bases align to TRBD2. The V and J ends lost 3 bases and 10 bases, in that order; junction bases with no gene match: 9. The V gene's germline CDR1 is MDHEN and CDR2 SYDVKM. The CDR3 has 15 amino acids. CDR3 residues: CASSFASGGAWGQYF. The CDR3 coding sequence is TGTGCCAGCAGTTTCGCTAGCGGGGGGGCGTGGGGCCAGTACTTC.

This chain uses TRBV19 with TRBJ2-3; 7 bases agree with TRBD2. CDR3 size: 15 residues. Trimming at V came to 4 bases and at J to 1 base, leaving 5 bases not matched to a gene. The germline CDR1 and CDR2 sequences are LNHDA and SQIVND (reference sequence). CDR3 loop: CASSRSAGGTDTQYF. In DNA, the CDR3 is TGTGCCAGTAGTAGGTCGGCGGGGGGCACAGATACGCAGTATTTT.

This chain's CDR3 is CASRRGRSNEQYF. DNA for the CDR3: TGTGCCAGCAGAAGGGGGCGCAGCAACGAGCAGTACTTC. This rearrangement joins TRBV12-3 or TRBV12-4 to TRBJ2-7; 7 bases fit TRBD1. Trimming at V came to 6 bases and at J to 5 bases, leaving 7 bases not matched to a gene. CDR3 length equals 13 residues.

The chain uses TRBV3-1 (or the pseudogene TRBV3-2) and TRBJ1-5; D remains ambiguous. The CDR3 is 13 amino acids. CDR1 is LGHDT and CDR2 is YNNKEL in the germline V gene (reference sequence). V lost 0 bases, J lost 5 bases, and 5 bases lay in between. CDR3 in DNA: TGTGCCAGCAGCCAAGATTTCGATCAGCCCCAGCATTTT. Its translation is CASSQDFDQPQHF.

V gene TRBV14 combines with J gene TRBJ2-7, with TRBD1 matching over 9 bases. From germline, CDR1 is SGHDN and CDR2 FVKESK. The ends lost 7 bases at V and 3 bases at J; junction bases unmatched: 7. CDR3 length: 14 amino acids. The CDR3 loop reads CASTPGTGFYEQYF. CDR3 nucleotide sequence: TGTGCCAGCACTCCAGGGACAGGGTTCTACGAGCAGTACTTC. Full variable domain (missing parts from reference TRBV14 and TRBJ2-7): EAGVTQFPSHSVIEKGQTVTLRCDPISGHDNLYWYRRVMGKEIKFLLHFVKESKQDESGMPNNRFLAERTGGTYSTLKVQPAELEDSGVYFCASTPGTGFYEQYFGPGTRLTVT.

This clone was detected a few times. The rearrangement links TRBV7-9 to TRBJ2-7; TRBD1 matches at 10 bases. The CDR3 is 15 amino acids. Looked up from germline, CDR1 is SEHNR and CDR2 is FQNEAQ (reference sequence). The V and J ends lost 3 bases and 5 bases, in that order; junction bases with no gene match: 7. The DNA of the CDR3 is TGTGCCAGCAGCTTTATGGGACAGGGGTCGAACGAGCAGTACTTC. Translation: CASSFMGQGSNEQYF.

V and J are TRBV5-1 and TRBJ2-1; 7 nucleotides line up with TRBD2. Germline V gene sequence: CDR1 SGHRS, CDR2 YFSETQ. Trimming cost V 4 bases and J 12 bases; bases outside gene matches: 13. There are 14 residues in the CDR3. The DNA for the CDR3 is TGCGCCAGCAGCGGGGGGGAGCAGGCAAATACGCAGTTCTTC. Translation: CASSGGEQANTQFF.

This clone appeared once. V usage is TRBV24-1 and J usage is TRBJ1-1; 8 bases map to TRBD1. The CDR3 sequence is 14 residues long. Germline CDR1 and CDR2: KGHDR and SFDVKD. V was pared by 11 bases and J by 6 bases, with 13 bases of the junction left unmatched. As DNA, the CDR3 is TGTGCCAGTCCCACCGGACAGGGTAAAGCTGAAGCTTTCTTT. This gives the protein CASPTGQGKAEAFF.

The CDR3, as DNA: TGCGCCAGCAGCTCTGGGACATTGAATTCACCCCTCCACTTT. This translates into CASSSGTLNSPLHF. The chain has TRBV4-3 and TRBJ1-6; D perhaps matches TRBD1 (6 bases). There are 14 residues in the CDR3. The V end was cut by 5 bases, the J end by 7 bases, with 12 bases between. The germline CDR1 and CDR2 sequences are LGHNA and YSLEER.

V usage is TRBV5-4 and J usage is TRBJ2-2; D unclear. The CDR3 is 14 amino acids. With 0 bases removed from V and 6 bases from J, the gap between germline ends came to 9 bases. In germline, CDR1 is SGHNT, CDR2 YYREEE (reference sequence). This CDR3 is CASSLELSSGELFF. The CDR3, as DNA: TGTGCCAGCAGCTTGGAATTATCTTCCGGGGAGCTGTTTTTT.

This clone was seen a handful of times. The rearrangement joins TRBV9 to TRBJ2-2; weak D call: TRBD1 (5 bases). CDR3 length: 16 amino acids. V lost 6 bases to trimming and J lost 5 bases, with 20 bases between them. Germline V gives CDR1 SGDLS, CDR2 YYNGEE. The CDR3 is CASTTSRQGGTGELFF. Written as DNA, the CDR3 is TGTGCCAGCACCACGTCGCGTCAGGGTGGGACCGGGGAGCTGTTTTTT.